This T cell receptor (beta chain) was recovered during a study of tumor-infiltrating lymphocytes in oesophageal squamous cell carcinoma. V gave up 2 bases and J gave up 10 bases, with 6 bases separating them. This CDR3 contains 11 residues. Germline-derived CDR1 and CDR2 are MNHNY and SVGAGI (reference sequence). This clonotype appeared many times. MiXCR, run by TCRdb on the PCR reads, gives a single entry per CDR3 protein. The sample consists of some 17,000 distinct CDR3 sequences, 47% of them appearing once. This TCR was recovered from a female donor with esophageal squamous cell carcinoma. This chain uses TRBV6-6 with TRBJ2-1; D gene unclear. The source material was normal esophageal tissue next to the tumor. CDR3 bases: TGTGCCAGCAGTTACCACCAGGAGCAGTTCTTC. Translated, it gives CASSYHQEQFF.